Included here is one T cell receptor beta chain sequence, with context. This sample stems from a study of blood T cell repertoires in COVID-19. Overall study: The study drew acute and convalescent COVID-19 samples from the United States, Italy and Spain. PBMCs, B-cell-depleted T cells, or T cells were the source of the cDNA or gDNA that made up the material.

Germline CDR1 is MGHRA and CDR2 is YSYEKL. The CDR3 covers 16 residues. V dropped 3 bases and J dropped 0 bases, with 12 bases sitting between them. In the source study's methods: Amplification of reference gene primers provided the estimated nucleated cell counts. The repertoire was sequenced with immunoSEQ multiplex PCR; TCRdb's copy has only in-frame clones and lacks some. V and J calls and clone size are copied from that table; D and trimming were computed from the DNA. The table has under 95,000 clones, 88% seen once; the top ten hold approximately 4.8%. The material sequenced was peripheral blood. This TCR was recovered from a human donor in a cohort sampled during active COVID-19. The chain combines TRBV4-1 with TRBJ2-1; unclear D gene. CDR3 sequence (DNA): TGCGCCAGCAGCCAGCTCGGGTCGAGCTCCTACAATGAGCAGTTCTTC. Translating gives CASSQLGSSSYNEQFF.